The T cell receptor (beta chain) under discussion was sequenced for a study of cytomegalovirus exposure and HLA in healthy donors. PCR involved 60 Vbeta and 13 Jbeta primers. The assay was immunoSEQ multiplex PCR, and TCRdb's table has in-frame clones only and misses some. The sample has about 130,000 clones; around 73% are singletons. Germline V lookup: CDR1 SEHNR, CDR2 FQNEAQ (reference sequence). V shed 6 bases and J 4 bases; nucleotides not matched to a gene: 5. This CDR3 has 15 residues. The receptor was derived from a female donor in good health and CMV-seronegative. The chain employs TRBV7-9 and TRBJ2-2, with 10 bases aligning to TRBD2. The sequenced material came from PBMCs. The CDR3 protein is CASRSGRGTTGELFF. CDR3 nucleotides: TGTGCCAGCAGGAGCGGGAGGGGGACCACCGGGGAGCTGTTTTTT. The full variable domain, rest sourced from reference TRBV7-9 and TRBJ2-2, is DTGVSQNPRHKITKRGQNVTFRCDPISEHNRLYWYRQTLGQGPEFLTYFQNEAQLEKSRLLSDRFSAERPKGSFSTLEIQRTEQGDSAMYLCASRSGRGTTGELFFGEGSRLTVL.